A single sample is the source of the 23 T cell receptor beta chains below, sequenced in a study of blood T cell repertoires in COVID-19 (dated by TCRdb to about 2020). Libraries were prepared through the immunoSEQ multiplex PCR assay. TCRdb limited this immuneACCESS table to in-frame rearrangements with V and J called. A share of clones is missing; checked studies link under half to unresolved V genes, and the rest is unexplained. This sample comprises 150,000 to 200,000 clones, around 82% of them detected only once. The ten largest clonotypes hold approximately 1.1% of the sample. The sample comprised peripheral blood. The receptors derive from a man between 60 and 70 years old who had recovered from COVID-19.

The chain carries TRBV11-2 and TRBJ2-7; D may be TRBD2 (5 bases). The CDR3 is 15 residues long. The V gene lost 0 bases and the J gene lost 0 bases, with 9 bases spanning the gap. CDR1 and CDR2 from the germline V gene are SGHAT and FQNNGV. The CDR3 coding sequence is TGTGCCAGCAGCTTAGAGTCGGGGAACTCCTACGAGCAGTACTTC. Amino acids: CASSLESGNSYEQYF.

This chain connects TRBV6-5 to TRBJ2-7; D may be TRBD2 (7 bases). The CDR3 consists of 14 residues. CDR1 and CDR2 (germline): MNHEY, SVGAGI. The germline V and J ends were trimmed by 8 bases and 5 bases, with 19 bases remaining between them. The CDR3 DNA follows: TGTGCCAGCTCTGGGGGGGGCTATATCCACGAGCAGTACTTC. Protein: CASSGGGYIHEQYF.

The CDR3 nucleotides are TGTGCCAGTAGTCTCGGACAGGGTACAAATGGCTACACCTTC. This gives the protein CASSLGQGTNGYTF. The rearrangement uses TRBV19 and TRBJ1-2; 8 positions agree with TRBD1. CDR1 LNHDA and CDR2 SQIVND come from the germline V gene (reference sequence). This CDR3 contains 14 residues. V shed 5 bases and J 6 bases; nucleotides not matched to a gene: 8.

This chain joins TRBV28 and TRBJ1-2; 9 bases map to TRBD1. The CDR3 totals 16 residues. Germline V gene sequence: CDR1 MDHEN, CDR2 SYDVKM. V shed 4 bases and J 4 bases; nucleotides not matched to a gene: 10. CDR3 amino acids: CASSWTGEGHSYGYTF. CDR3 sequence (DNA): TGTGCCAGCAGTTGGACAGGGGAAGGGCATAGCTATGGCTACACCTTC.

The J gene is TRBJ1-6, the V gene TRBV3-1 (or the pseudogene TRBV3-2), with D possibly matching TRBD1 (5 bases). Between the trimmed V and J ends, which lost 2 bases and 10 bases, there was a span of 15 bases. CDR3 length: 15 amino acids. Germline V CDR1 and CDR2: LGHDT, YNNKEL (reference sequence). The CDR3, as DNA: TGTGCCAGCAGCCAAAAGGGGTCGTTGGGATCACCCCTCCACTTT. Translated, it gives CASSQKGSLGSPLHF.

The chain employs TRBV11-2 and TRBJ2-7; 8 bases agree with TRBD1. Germline trimming cut 3 bases from V and 9 bases from J; bases unmatched to any gene: 13. CDR3 size: 15 residues. Germline V lookup: CDR1 SGHAT, CDR2 FQNNGV. CDR3 residues: CASSFLTTGEEAQYF. CDR3 nucleotides: TGTGCCAGCAGCTTCTTGACGACAGGGGAAGAGGCGCAGTACTTC.

The J gene is TRBJ1-2, the V gene TRBV19; D gene ambiguous. CDR1 is LNHDA and CDR2 is SQIVND in the germline V gene (reference sequence). V lost 5 bases and J lost 0, with 10 bases in between. CDR3 size: 14 residues. For the CDR3, the DNA is TGTGCCAGTAGTTGGAGCGCCTCTAACTATGGCTACACCTTC. As protein: CASSWSASNYGYTF.

The chain uses TRBV7-9 and TRBJ1-1, with D possibly being TRBD1 (5 bases). Germline V CDR1 and CDR2: SEHNR, FQNEAQ (reference sequence). V shed 4 bases and J shed 4 bases, with 16 bases lying between them. This CDR3 has 15 amino acids. The CDR3 spells CASSSRTYESTEAFF. The DNA of the CDR3 is TGTGCCAGCAGCTCTCGGACATACGAGAGCACTGAAGCTTTCTTT. The full variable domain, completed using reference TRBV7-9 and TRBJ1-1, is DTGVSQNPRHKITKRGQNVTFRCDPISEHNRLYWYRQTLGQGPEFLTYFQNEAQLEKSRLLSDRFSAERPKGSFSTLEIQRTEQGDSAMYLCASSSRTYESTEAFFGQGTRLTVV.

This chain joins TRBV5-1 and TRBJ2-7, with TRBD1 as a possible D gene (5 bases). Trimming stripped 3 bases from V and 3 bases from J, with 10 bases between. The CDR3 runs to 13 residues. Germline V gives CDR1 SGHRS, CDR2 YFSETQ. CDR3 residues: CASSSDRVYEQYF. In DNA, the CDR3 is TGCGCCAGCAGCTCCGACAGAGTCTACGAGCAGTACTTC.

The V and J genes are TRBV5-6 and TRBJ2-5; D is ambiguous. Trimming cost V 1 base and J 0 bases, with 4 bases left between them. The CDR3 contains 13 residues. Germline loops: CDR1 SGHDT, CDR2 YYEEEE. CDR3 nucleotides: TGTGCCAGCAGCTTGTCCTACCAAGAGACCCAGTACTTC. Amino acid sequence: CASSLSYQETQYF.

The chain is built from TRBV15 and TRBJ1-1, with TRBD1 as a possible D gene (5 bases). Germline assignment: CDR1 LNHNV and CDR2 YYDKDF (reference sequence). V lost 0 bases, J lost 6 bases, and 11 bases lay in between. The CDR3 is 14 residues long. In nucleotides, the CDR3 is TGTGCCACCAGCAGAGAAACCAGGGAAGCTGAAGCTTTCTTT. This sequence encodes CATSRETREAEAFF.

The V and J genes are TRBV5-1 and TRBJ1-2, with TRBD1 matching 7 bases. This CDR3 has 16 amino acids. The ends lost 3 bases at V and 3 bases at J; junction bases unmatched: 11. The germline CDR1 and CDR2 sequences are SGHRS and YFSETQ. CDR3 nucleotides: TGCGCCAGCAGCTGGGGGTCAGGGGACAGCTACTATGGCTACACCTTC. It translates to CASSWGSGDSYYGYTF.

The chain has TRBV7-3 and TRBJ2-1; perhaps TRBD1 as D (6 bases). This CDR3 is built from 14 residues. Germline V gives CDR1 SGHTA, CDR2 FQGTGA. V was shortened by 5 bases and J by 1 base, with 9 bases between the two germline ends. CDR3 region: CASSPGQSYNEQFF. CDR3 sequence (DNA): TGTGCCAGCAGCCCAGGACAGTCCTACAATGAGCAGTTCTTC.

The chain has TRBV6-5 and TRBJ2-7, with 7 bases fitting TRBD1. Germline CDR1 is MNHEY and CDR2 is SVGAGI. Germline trimming cut 5 bases from V and 3 bases from J; bases unmatched to any gene: 1. The CDR3 is made up of 12 amino acids. The CDR3 coding sequence is TGTGCCAGCAGTAGGGGGCACTACGAGCAGTACTTC. This codes for CASSRGHYEQYF.

This chain links TRBV7-8 with TRBJ2-1; D perhaps matches TRBD1 (6 bases). Germline lookup yields CDR1 SGHVS and CDR2 FQNEAQ. Trimming took 5 bases from V and 5 from J, leaving 13 bases between them. This CDR3 has 14 amino acids. The CDR3 coding sequence is TGTGCCAGCAGCCCCCGGACAGTAGACAATGAGCAGTTCTTC. As protein: CASSPRTVDNEQFF.

The chain joins TRBV5-1 to TRBJ1-1; TRBD1 aligns across 8 bases. Germline V gene sequence: CDR1 SGHRS, CDR2 YFSETQ. V shed 6 bases and J 3 bases; nucleotides not matched to a gene: 7. This CDR3 has 14 amino acids. The CDR3 spells CASTQLGQDTEAFF. As DNA, the CDR3 is TGCGCCAGCACCCAGCTGGGACAGGACACTGAAGCTTTCTTT.

The chain joins TRBV27 to TRBJ2-7; D possibly corresponds to TRBD2 (5 bases). The CDR3 loop spans 14 amino acids. Germline loops: CDR1 MNHEY, CDR2 SMNVEV (reference sequence). V gave up 4 bases and J gave up 4 bases, with 14 bases separating them. The CDR3 here is CASSSPGRGYEQYF. Written as DNA, the CDR3 is TGTGCCAGCAGTTCCCCCGGCAGAGGGTACGAGCAGTACTTC.

The chain joins TRBV19 to TRBJ1-6; unclear D gene. Germline CDR1 is LNHDA and CDR2 is SQIVND (reference sequence). This CDR3 has 15 amino acids. V was pared by 4 bases and J by 7 bases, with 14 bases between. The CDR3 DNA is TGTGCCAGTAGTACATCAAATTCCGGGAATTCACCCCTCCACTTT. It is translated as CASSTSNSGNSPLHF.

J is TRBJ1-4 and V is TRBV6-5, with D perhaps TRBD1 (5 bases). V was trimmed by 6 bases and J by 8 bases, leaving 19 bases between them. The CDR3 is 15 residues long. Germline CDR1 reads MNHEY; CDR2 reads SVGAGI. The CDR3 nucleotides are TGTGCCAGCAGCCTACCGACAGTAGCAGGGGAAAAACTGTTTTTT. Amino acid sequence: CASSLPTVAGEKLFF.

The rearrangement uses TRBV7-3 and TRBJ2-5, with TRBD2 as a possible D gene (6 bases). The length of the CDR3 is 14 residues. CDR1 SGHTA and CDR2 FQGTGA come from the germline V gene. With 5 bases removed from V and 8 bases from J, the gap between germline ends came to 18 bases. The CDR3 loop reads CASSPSLGTRTQYF. In DNA, the CDR3 is TGTGCCAGCAGCCCTTCCTTGGGGACTCGTACCCAGTACTTC.

The chain recombines TRBV10-3 with TRBJ1-1; 7 nucleotides match TRBD1. The V gene's germline CDR1 is ENHRY and CDR2 SYGVKD. After removal of 6 bases from V and 4 bases from J, the junction contained 14 bases not matched to a gene. This CDR3 spans 16 amino acids. The CDR3 nucleotides read TGTGCCATCAGGCCCGACAGGGCGGTGATGGGCACTGAAGCTTTCTTT. Protein: CAIRPDRAVMGTEAFF.

The chain has TRBV7-9 and TRBJ2-7; 9 bases agree with TRBD2. CDR1 SEHNR and CDR2 FQNEAQ come from the germline V gene (reference sequence). The CDR3 contains 14 residues. V shed 5 bases and J 4 bases; nucleotides not matched to a gene: 6. The DNA of the CDR3 is TGTGCCAGCAGCAAAGGGACTAGCTGGTACGAGCAGTACTTC. Protein: CASSKGTSWYEQYF.

The rearrangement joins TRBV13 to TRBJ2-3; 14 bases match TRBD2. After removal of 1 base from V and 4 bases from J, the junction contained 10 bases not matched to a gene. The CDR3 spans 19 residues. Germline loops: CDR1 PRHDT, CDR2 FYEKMQ (reference sequence). The CDR3 bases are TGTGCCAGCAGCTTAGACTCGGGACTAGCGGGGGAATTTCCAGATACGCAGTATTTT. It codes for CASSLDSGLAGEFPDTQYF.